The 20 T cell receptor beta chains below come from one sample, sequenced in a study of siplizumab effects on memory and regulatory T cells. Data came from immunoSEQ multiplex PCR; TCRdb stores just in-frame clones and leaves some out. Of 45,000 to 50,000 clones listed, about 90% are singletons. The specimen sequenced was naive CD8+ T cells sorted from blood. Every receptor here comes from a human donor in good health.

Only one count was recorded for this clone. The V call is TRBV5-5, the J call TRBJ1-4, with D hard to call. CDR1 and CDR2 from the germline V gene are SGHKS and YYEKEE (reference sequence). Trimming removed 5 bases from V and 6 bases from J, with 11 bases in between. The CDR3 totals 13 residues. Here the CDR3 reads CASSLVSHEKLFF. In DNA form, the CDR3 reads TGTGCCAGCAGTCTGGTCAGCCATGAAAAACTGTTTTTT.

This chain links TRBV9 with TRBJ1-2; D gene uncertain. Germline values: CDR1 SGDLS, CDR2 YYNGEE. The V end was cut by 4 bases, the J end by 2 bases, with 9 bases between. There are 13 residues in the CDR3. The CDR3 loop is CASSLGWNYGYTF. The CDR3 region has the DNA TGTGCCAGCAGCCTCGGGTGGAACTATGGCTACACCTTC. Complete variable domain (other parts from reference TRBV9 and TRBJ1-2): DSGVTQTPKHLITATGQRVTLRCSPRSGDLSVYWYQQSLDQGLQFLIQYYNGEERAKGNILERFSAQQFPDLHSELNLSSLELGDSALYFCASSLGWNYGYTFGSGTRLTVV.

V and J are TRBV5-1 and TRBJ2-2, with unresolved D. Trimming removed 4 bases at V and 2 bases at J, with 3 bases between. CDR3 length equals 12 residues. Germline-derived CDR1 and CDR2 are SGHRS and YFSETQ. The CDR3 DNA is TGCGCCAGCAGCCGCAACACCGGGGAGCTGTTTTTT. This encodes CASSRNTGELFF.

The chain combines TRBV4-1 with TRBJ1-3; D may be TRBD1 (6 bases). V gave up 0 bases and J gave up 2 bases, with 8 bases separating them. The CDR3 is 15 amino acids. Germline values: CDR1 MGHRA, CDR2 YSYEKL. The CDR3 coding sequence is TGCGCCAGCAGCCAAGATCCAGGGGCTGGAAACACCATATATTTT. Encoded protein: CASSQDPGAGNTIYF.

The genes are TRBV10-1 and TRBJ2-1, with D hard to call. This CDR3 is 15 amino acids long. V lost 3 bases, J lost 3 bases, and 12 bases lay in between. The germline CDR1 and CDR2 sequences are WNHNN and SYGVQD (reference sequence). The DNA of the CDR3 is TGCGCCAGCAGTGACGGCCTAGAGGTCTACAATGAGCAGTTCTTC. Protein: CASSDGLEVYNEQFF.

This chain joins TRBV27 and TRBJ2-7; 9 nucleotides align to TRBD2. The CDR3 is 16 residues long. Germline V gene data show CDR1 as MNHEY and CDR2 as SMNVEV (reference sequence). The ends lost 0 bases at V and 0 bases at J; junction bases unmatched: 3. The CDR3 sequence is CASSLSGLANSYEQYF. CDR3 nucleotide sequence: TGTGCCAGCAGTTTATCGGGACTAGCTAACTCCTACGAGCAGTACTTC.

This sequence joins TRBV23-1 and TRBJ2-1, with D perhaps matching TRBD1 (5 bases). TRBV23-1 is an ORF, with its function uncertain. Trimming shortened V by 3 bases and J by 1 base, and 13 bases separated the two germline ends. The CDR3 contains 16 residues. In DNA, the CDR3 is TGCGCCAGCAGTCAGAGACAGACCCGATCCTACAATGAGCAGTTCTTC. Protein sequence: CASSQRQTRSYNEQFF.

Here the CDR3 DNA reads TGTGCCAGCAGCTCCCCGGCGGCCTCCTACGAGCAGTACTTC. Its translation: CASSSPAASYEQYF. V usage is TRBV5-6 and J usage is TRBJ2-7; no definite D call. V dropped 3 bases and J dropped 0 bases, with 10 bases sitting between them. CDR3 length: 14 residues. Germline V gene sequence: CDR1 SGHDT, CDR2 YYEEEE.

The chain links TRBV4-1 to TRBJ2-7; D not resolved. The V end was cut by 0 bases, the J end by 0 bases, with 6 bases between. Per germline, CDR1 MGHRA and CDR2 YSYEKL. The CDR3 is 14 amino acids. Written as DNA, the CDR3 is TGCGCCAGCAGCCAAGAAGGCTACTCCTACGAGCAGTACTTC. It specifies CASSQEGYSYEQYF.

The CDR3 DNA reads TGTGCCAGCAGCTTCGATCTACGGGAAGGGAACACTGAAGCTTTCTTT. It is translated as CASSFDLREGNTEAFF. The gene calls are TRBV7-8 and TRBJ1-1, with D unresolved. CDR3 length: 16 residues. V was shortened by 3 bases and J by 1 base, with 15 bases between the two germline ends. Germline CDR1 and CDR2: SGHVS and FQNEAQ.

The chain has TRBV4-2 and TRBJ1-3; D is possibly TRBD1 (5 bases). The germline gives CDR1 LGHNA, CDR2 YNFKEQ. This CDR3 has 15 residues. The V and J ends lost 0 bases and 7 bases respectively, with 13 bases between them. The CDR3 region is CASSQDVSGDNTIYF. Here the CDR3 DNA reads TGTGCCAGCAGCCAAGATGTATCGGGGGACAACACCATATATTTT.

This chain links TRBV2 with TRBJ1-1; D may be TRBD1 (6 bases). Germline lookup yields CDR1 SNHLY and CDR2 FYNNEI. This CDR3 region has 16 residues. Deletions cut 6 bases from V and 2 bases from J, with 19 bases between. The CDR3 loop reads CASRPGQSGSNTEAFF. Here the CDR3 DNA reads TGTGCCAGCAGGCCCGGACAGAGCGGTAGTAACACTGAAGCTTTCTTT.

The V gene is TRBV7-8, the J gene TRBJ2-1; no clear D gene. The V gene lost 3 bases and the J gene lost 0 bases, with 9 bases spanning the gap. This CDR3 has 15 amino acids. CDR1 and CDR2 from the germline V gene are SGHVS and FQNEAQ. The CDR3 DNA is TGTGCCAGCAGCTTGACGGAAAGCTCCTACAATGAGCAGTTCTTC. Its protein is CASSLTESSYNEQFF.

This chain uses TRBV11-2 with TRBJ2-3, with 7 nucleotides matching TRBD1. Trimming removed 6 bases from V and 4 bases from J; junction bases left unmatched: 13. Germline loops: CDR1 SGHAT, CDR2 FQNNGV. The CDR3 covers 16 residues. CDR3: CASSSRGWGWSDTQYF. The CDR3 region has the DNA TGTGCCAGCAGTTCCAGGGGGTGGGGCTGGTCAGATACGCAGTATTTT.

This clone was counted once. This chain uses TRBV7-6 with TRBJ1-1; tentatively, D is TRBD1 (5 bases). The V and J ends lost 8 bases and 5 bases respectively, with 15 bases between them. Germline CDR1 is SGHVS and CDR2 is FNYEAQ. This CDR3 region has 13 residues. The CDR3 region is CASGPGKSTEAFF. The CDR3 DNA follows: TGTGCCAGCGGACCAGGGAAGAGTACTGAAGCTTTCTTT.

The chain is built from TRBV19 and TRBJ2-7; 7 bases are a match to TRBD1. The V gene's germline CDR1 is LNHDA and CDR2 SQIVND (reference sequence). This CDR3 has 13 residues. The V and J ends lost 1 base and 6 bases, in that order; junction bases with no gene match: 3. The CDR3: CASSIVAGGEQYF. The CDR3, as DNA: TGTGCCAGTAGTATAGTTGCAGGGGGCGAGCAGTACTTC.

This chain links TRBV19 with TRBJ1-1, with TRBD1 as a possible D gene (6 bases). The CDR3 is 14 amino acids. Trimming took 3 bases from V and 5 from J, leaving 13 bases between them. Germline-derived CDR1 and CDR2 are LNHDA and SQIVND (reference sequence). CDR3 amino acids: CASSIQGSQTEAFF. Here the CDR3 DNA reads TGTGCCAGTAGTATTCAGGGGTCCCAGACTGAAGCTTTCTTT.

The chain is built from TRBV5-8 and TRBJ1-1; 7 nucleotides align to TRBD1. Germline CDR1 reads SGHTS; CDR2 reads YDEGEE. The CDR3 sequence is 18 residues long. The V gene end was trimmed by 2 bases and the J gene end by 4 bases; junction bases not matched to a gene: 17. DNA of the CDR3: TGTGCCAGCAGCTTCCTGACAGGGTCTGTAGAGTTCGTCACTGAAGCTTTCTTT. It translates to CASSFLTGSVEFVTEAFF.

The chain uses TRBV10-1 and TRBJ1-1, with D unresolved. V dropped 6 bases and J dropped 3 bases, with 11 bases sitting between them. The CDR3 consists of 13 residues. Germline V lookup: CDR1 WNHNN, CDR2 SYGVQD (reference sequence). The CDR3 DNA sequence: TGCGCCAGCAGCCCCATGATCCACACTGAAGCTTTCTTT. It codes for CASSPMIHTEAFF.

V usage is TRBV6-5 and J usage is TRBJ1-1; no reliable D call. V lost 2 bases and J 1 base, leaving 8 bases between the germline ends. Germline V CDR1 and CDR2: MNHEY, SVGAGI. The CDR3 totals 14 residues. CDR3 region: CASSYTLGNTEAFF. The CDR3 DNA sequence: TGTGCCAGCAGTTACACCCTGGGGAACACTGAAGCTTTCTTT.